This TCR beta chain was found in a study of blood T cells in healthy people across ages (dated by TCRdb to 2013 to 2016). At the level of the whole study: In model experiments, roughly one uniquely barcoded TCR beta cDNA molecule per two T cells was captured by template switching. Four age groups were formed from the donors: young (average 16 years), middle-aged (less than 40), aged (62) and long-lived (about 80). To avoid experimental bias, donors of different ages were randomly spread across the sequencing lanes. Two additional independent replicas of 1 million unique cDNA reads from the same blood draw were analyzed for two donors (one aged 18 to 29 and one aged 80 or older). The study measured age-related changes in TCR beta repertoire diversity using deep sequencing normalized with unique cDNA molecular identifiers. Results and caveats for the whole study, not just this receptor: The CMV infection status of donors was not known, potentially confounding age-related changes in expanded clonotypes. Compared with the aged group, the long-lived group had more naive CD4+ T cells, fewer expanded clones and increased TCR diversity, suggesting age selection. Because profiling used bulk unsorted PBMCs, naive and antigen-experienced compartments could not be compared conclusively. Total diversity estimates from one million sequenced T cells were considered lower bounds and underestimates. The percentage of naive T cells measured by flow cytometry correlated strongly with observed TCR beta diversity. Observed TCR beta diversity per million T cells fell roughly linearly with age, and a significant reduction was already apparent by age around 44.

The donors were 40 or so Caucasian individuals from Russia, aged roughly 6 to 90 years, who were systemically healthy. Approximately 9.3 milliliters of peripheral blood were drawn from each donor into EDTA-treated Vacutainer tubes. PBMCs were isolated by Ficoll-Paque density-gradient centrifugation, with at least 7 million obtained per sample. Total RNA was extracted from PBMCs with Trizol reagent, with at least 5.5 micrograms obtained per sample. The percentages of naive CD45RAhigh/CD27high T cells were determined by flow cytometry on a PBMC aliquot from every donor. The protocol used for the library was 5' RACE. This sample was sequenced with an Illumina HiSeq 2500. A second roughly 6 to 12 cycle PCR used a sample-barcoded 5' primer and a J-beta primer mix. A template-switch 5' adaptor carrying 12 random nucleotides introduced a unique molecular identifier onto each TCR beta cDNA molecule. Each sample yielded at least 3 million CDR3-containing paired-end reads. The Mint cDNA synthesis kit, primed by a TRBC-specific oligonucleotide, was used to synthesize first-strand cDNA from all RNA. After uracil-DNA glycosylase treatment, a first 18-cycle PCR used universal primers M1SS and BC2_uni_R on all cDNA. As for the authors' bioinformatics: Normalization of each sample was performed by random selection of 1 million high-quality reads, each carrying a distinct molecular identifier. Instead of being binned into consensus sequences, reads with shared molecular identifiers were discarded. CDR3 identification, clonotype clustering and error correction used MiTCR with a Q25 quality threshold and the strictest error-elimination algorithm. A nonparametric unseen species model with Euler transformation was used to estimate lower-bound total TCR beta diversity. The public reads were run again by TCRdb, first through fastp at Q25 and then through MiXCR, and only productive beta chains were kept. CDR3 protein duplicates are merged, each entry listing the most common genes and DNA. TCRdb, rather than the study authors, made the V and J calls. This sample is represented by about 1.8 million distinct CDR3 sequences; 49% of them were singletons. Together, the top ten hold approximately 2.1% of the sample.

Inclusive of the bounding cysteine and phenylalanine, the CDR3 is 14 residues long. Left in the record is the CDR3 DNA by itself, 42 bases read in frame from the first base. Trimming at the junction amounts to 6 bases on V and 16 bases on J, and the germline ends lie 24 bases apart. Per the germline V gene, MDHEN is the CDR1 and SYDVKM is the CDR2. This clonotype was recorded only once. Its antigen is currently not known. Per-base quality was not reported, and no clone a single base away is much larger than it. Sequences were obtained from blood. This clonotype was sampled from a middle-aged woman in good health. Recombination linked TRBV28 to TRBJ1-4, and perhaps TRBD1 as D gene, on 6 matching bases. The sequence in DNA is TGTGCCAGCAGCCCCACTTCCCCCGGGACAAATACGTTTTTT. The encoded protein is CASSPTSPGTNTFF.